This T cell receptor (beta chain) was captured in a study of spatial heterogeneity in lung cancer. On the study more broadly: For the average unique TCR and UMI combination, more than 8.5 occurrences appeared in raw reads. Study findings and constraints: Expanded intratumoral alpha and beta TCR counts tracked tumor mutation counts.

Each TCR cDNA molecule carried a unique molecular identifier. TCRdb re-derived calls from the 5' RACE reads in MiXCR, one entry per CDR3 protein. The repertoire holds hundreds of distinct CDR3 sequences, with 30% to 50% as singletons. Time point in this sample: sample taken at primary tumor resection. The CDR3 sequence is 17 residues long. Trimming left V 2 bases short and J 1 base short, with 17 bases between. Germline CDR1 is LNHNV and CDR2 is YYDKDF (reference sequence). This clonotype appeared a few times. Its specificity is not known. The chain employs TRBV15 and TRBJ1-1, with D possibly TRBD1 on 5 matching bases. The sample in question was lung tumor tissue, obtained at surgery. The receptor's source is a male donor with early-stage non-small cell lung cancer. As DNA, the CDR3 is TGTGCCACCAGCAGACAAACCCGGGGAGGGGAGAACACTGAAGCTTTCTTT. It codes for CATSRQTRGGENTEAFF.